This is a list of T cell receptor beta chains from one sample in a study of PD-L1 blockade in urothelial cancer. Only in-frame clones appear in the TCRdb table, and some are missing; sequencing was by immunoSEQ multiplex PCR. The table shows 45,000 to 60,000 clones, with 85% to 90% occurring only once. The sequencing here drew on PBMCs, taken around atezolizumab (anti-PD-L1) treatment. The receptors originated from a man aged 55 to 70 with urothelial cancer. CDR3s include the opening cysteine and the closing phenylalanine or tryptophan. D genes are given only for firm matches. Not every row has a clone size; where given, it reads once, few, many or a size class.

V	J	size	D	DNA	CDR3
TRBV5-1	TRBJ2-7	-	TRBD1	TGCGCCAGCAGACGACAGGGTACCTACGAGCAGTACTTC	CASRRQGTYEQYF
TRBV5-6	TRBJ2-4	-	-	TGTGCCAGCAGGAGATCCGGGGAAAACATTCAGTACTTC	CASRRSGENIQYF
TRBV10-2	TRBJ1-4	once	TRBD1	TGCGCCAGCAGTGGGGACAGGGGGAATGAAAAACTGTTTTTT	CASSGDRGNEKLFF
TRBV5-1	TRBJ1-4	-	TRBD1	TGCGCCAGCACCTCGGGACAGAAACTTGAAAAACTGTTTTTT	CASTSGQKLEKLFF
TRBV11-2	TRBJ2-2	-	TRBD1	TGTGCCAGCAGTAAGGGACAGGGGGCCGGGGAGCTGTTTTTT	CASSKGQGAGELFF
TRBV7-2	TRBJ2-7	-	-	TGTGCCAGCAGCCGGCGGGGTGGCGAGCAGTACTTC	CASSRRGGEQYF
TRBV28	TRBJ2-3	-	TRBD1	TGTGCCAGCAGGAGAAACAGGGGGCGCACAGATACGCAGTATTTT	CASRRNRGRTDTQYF
TRBV5-4	TRBJ2-6	-	TRBD1	TGTGCCAGCAGCACGAGGACAGGGACTGGGGCCAACGTCCTGACTTTC	CASSTRTGTGANVLTF
TRBV9	TRBJ2-1	-	-	TGTGCCAGCAGCGTAGAAGGGGGAGCGACCAATGAGCAGTTCTTC	CASSVEGGATNEQFF
TRBV11-2	TRBJ2-5	-	TRBD1	TGTGCCAGCAGCTTAGTCGGGACAGGGCGGGAGACCCAGTACTTC	CASSLVGTGRETQYF
TRBV9	TRBJ2-7	-	TRBD1	TGTGCCAGCAGTGCGACAGGGGTCCCCCCCCAGTACTTC	CASSATGVPPQYF
TRBV19	TRBJ1-4	once	-	TGTGCCAGTAGTATTGGGGGGGGCTCCGCTGAAAAACTGTTTTTT	CASSIGGGSAEKLFF
TRBV30	TRBJ1-1	-	-	TGTGCCTGGAAGGTGGGGGGGGCCACTGAAGCTTTCTTT	CAWKVGGATEAFF
TRBV27	TRBJ2-7	-	TRBD2	TGTGCCAGCAGTCAACAGGAGCGGGAGGCTACCTACGAGCAGTACTTC	CASSQQEREATYEQYF
TRBV2	TRBJ2-5	-	TRBD2	TGTGCCAGCAGTGCATTCCGGACTAGCGGGAGAGAGACCCAGTACTTC	CASSAFRTSGRETQYF
TRBV7-9	TRBJ2-1	few	TRBD1	TGTGCCAGCAGCGACGGACAGGGCAGGGATGAGCAGTTCTTC	CASSDGQGRDEQFF
TRBV7-9	TRBJ1-6	few	TRBD1	TGTGCCAGCAGCTTAACGGGACAGGGTAATTCACCCCTCCACTTT	CASSLTGQGNSPLHF
TRBV9	TRBJ2-1	-	TRBD2	TGTGCCAGCAGCGCCCCCCTGCGGGGGGGCGTGAATGAGCAGTTCTTC	CASSAPLRGGVNEQFF
TRBV27	TRBJ2-1	once	TRBD1	TGTGCCAGCACCCAGGGACAGGGCTACAATGAGCAGTTCTTC	CASTQGQGYNEQFF
TRBV7-2	TRBJ2-7	-	-	TGTGCCAGCAGCTTCCGTTCCTACGAGCAGTACTTC	CASSFRSYEQYF
TRBV18	TRBJ1-2	once	TRBD1	TGTGCCAGCTCACCAGGGGACAGGGGGTCGCACACCTTC	CASSPGDRGSHTF
TRBV18	TRBJ2-7	-	-	TGTGCCAGCTCACCGATGGAGGGTTTGGGAATTTACTTC	CASSPMEGLGIYF
TRBV5-1	TRBJ1-2	-	-	TGCGCCAGCAGCTTGGCGTATCAGGATGGCTACACCTTC	CASSLAYQDGYTF
TRBV13	TRBJ2-3	-	TRBD2	TGTGCCAGCAGCTCCCTCGGGAGGGCGGCAGATACGCAGTATTTT	CASSSLGRAADTQYF
TRBV6-1	TRBJ1-1	-	-	TGTGCCAGCAGTGAAAAAGAGGAGGGTTGGAACACTGAAGCTTTCTTT	CASSEKEEGWNTEAFF
TRBV6-6	TRBJ2-7	-	TRBD2	TGTGCCAGCAGTCCCCAAAGCGGGGGCGCCAGGAACGAGCAGTACTTC	CASSPQSGGARNEQYF
TRBV4-1	TRBJ1-5	-	-	TGCGCCAGCAGCCAAGATCCGGGGGTCAATCAGCCCCAGCATTTT	CASSQDPGVNQPQHF